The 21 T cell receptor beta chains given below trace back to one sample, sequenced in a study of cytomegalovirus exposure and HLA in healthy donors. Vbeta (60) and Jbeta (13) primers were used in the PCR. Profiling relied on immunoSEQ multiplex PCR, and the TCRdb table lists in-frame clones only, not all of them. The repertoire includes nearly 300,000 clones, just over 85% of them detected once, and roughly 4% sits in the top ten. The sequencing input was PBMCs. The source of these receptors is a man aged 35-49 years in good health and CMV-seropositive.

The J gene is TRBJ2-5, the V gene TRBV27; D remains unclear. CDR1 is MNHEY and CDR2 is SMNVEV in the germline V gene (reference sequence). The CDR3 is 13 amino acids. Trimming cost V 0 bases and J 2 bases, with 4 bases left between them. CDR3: CASSLSGQETQYF. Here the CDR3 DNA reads TGTGCCAGCAGTTTATCCGGTCAAGAGACCCAGTACTTC.

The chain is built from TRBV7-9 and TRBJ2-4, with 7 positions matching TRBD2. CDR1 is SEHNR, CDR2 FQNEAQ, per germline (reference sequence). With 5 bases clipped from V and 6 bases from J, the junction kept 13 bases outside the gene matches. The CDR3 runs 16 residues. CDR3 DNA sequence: TGTGCCAGCAGCGCCCGGGGAGGGTCTCAAAGAAACATTCAGTACTTC. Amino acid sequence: CASSARGGSQRNIQYF.

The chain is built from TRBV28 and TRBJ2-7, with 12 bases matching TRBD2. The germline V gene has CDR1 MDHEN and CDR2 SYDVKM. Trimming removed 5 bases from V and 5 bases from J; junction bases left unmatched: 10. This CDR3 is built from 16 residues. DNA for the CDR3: TGTGCCAGCAGTCCCGTACTAGCGGGAGGTCCCCACGAGCAGTACTTC. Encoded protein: CASSPVLAGGPHEQYF.

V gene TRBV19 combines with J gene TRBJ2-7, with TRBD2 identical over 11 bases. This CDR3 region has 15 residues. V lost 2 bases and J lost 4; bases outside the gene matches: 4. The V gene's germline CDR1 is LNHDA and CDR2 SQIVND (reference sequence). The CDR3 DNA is TGTGCCAGTAGTATAAAGACTAGCGGGATGTACGAGCAGTACTTC. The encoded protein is CASSIKTSGMYEQYF. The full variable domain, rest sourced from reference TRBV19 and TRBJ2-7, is DGGITQSPKYLFRKEGQNVTLSCEQNLNHDAMYWYRQDPGQGLRLIYYSQIVNDFQKGDIAEGYSVSREKKESFPLTVTSAQKNPTAFYLCASSIKTSGMYEQYFGPGTRLTVT.

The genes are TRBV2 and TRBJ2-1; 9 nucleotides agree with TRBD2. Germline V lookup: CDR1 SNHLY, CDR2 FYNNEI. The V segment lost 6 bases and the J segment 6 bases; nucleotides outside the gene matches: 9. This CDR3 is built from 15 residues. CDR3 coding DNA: TGTGCCAGCAGCGAACTAGCGGGCGTCATCAATGAGCAGTTCTTC. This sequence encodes CASSELAGVINEQFF.

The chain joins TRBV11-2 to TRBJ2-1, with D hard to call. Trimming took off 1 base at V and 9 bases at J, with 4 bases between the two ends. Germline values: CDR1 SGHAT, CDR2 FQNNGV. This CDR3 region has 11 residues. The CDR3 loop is CASSLAGEQFF. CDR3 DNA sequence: TGTGCCAGCAGCTTAGCCGGTGAGCAGTTCTTC.

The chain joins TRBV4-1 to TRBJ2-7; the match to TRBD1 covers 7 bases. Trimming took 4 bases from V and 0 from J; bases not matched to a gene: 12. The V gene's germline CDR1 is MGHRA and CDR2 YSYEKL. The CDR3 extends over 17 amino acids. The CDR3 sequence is CASSPKTLTGASYEQYF. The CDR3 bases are TGCGCCAGCAGCCCCAAGACTTTAACAGGGGCCTCCTACGAGCAGTACTTC.

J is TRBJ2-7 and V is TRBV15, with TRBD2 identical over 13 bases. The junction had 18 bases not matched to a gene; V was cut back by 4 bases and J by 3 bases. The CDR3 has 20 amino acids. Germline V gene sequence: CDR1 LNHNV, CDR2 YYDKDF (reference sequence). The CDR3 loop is CATSTSLPGLAGDFHYEQYF. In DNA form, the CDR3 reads TGTGCCACCAGCACCTCTCTCCCCGGACTAGCGGGAGATTTCCACTACGAGCAGTACTTC.

The CDR3 coding sequence is TGTGCCAGCAGTGTTCGACTAGCGCCCTACGAGCAGTACTTC. It codes for CASSVRLAPYEQYF. J is TRBJ2-7 and V is TRBV6-5; TRBD2 aligns across 8 bases. Trimming took 5 bases from V and 2 from J; bases not matched to a gene: 5. The CDR3 runs 14 residues. Germline CDR1 MNHEY, CDR2 SVGAGI.

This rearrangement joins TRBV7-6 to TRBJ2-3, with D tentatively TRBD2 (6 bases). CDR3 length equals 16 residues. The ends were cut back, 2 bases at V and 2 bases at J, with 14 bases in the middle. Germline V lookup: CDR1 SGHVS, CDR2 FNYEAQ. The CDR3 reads CASSLWATGVTDTQYF. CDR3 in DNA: TGTGCCAGCAGCTTATGGGCGACGGGGGTCACAGATACGCAGTATTTT.

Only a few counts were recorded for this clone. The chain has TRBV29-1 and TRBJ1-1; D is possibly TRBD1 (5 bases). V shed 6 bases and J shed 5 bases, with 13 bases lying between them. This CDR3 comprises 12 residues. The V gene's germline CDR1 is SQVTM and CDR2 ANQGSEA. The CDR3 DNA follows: TGCAGCGTGAGGTTGGCAGGGACTGAAGCTTTCTTT. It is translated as CSVRLAGTEAFF. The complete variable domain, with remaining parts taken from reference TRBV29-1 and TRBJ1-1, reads SAVISQKPSRDICQRGTSLTIQCQVDSQVTMMFWYRQQPGQSLTLIATANQGSEATYESGFVIDKFPISRPNLTFSTLTVSNMSPEDSSIYLCSVRLAGTEAFFGQGTRLTVV.

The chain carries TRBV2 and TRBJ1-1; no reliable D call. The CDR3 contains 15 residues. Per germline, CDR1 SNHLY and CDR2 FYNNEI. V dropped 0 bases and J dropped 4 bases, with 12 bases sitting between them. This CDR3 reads CASSEAFGGSTEAFF. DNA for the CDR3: TGTGCCAGCAGTGAAGCCTTCGGAGGTAGCACTGAAGCTTTCTTT.

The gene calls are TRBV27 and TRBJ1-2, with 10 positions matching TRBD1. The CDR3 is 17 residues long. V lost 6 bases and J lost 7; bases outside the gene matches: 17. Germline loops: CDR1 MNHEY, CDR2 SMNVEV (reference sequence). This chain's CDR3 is CASSPTPRQGAFRGYTF. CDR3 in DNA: TGTGCCAGCAGCCCAACCCCAAGACAGGGGGCATTTCGTGGCTACACCTTC.

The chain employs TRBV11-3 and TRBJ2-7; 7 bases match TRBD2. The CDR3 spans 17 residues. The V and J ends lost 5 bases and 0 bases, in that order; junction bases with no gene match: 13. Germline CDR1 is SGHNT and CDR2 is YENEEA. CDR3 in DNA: TGTGCCAGCAGCCCTACCACTGGCAGCGGGACCTCCTACGAGCAGTACTTC. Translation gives CASSPTTGSGTSYEQYF.

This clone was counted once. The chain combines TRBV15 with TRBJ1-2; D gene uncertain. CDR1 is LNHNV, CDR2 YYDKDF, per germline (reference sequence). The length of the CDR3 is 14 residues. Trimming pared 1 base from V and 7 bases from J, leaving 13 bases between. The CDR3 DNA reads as TGTGCCACCAGCAGAGGCCGAGGGAACGGTGGCTACACCTTC. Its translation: CATSRGRGNGGYTF.

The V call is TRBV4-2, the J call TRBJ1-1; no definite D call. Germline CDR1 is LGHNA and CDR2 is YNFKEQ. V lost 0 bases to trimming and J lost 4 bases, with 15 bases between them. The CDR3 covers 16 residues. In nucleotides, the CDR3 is TGTGCCAGCAGCCAAGATACGAGGGTGGTGAGCACTGAAGCTTTCTTT. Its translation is CASSQDTRVVSTEAFF.

CDR3 nucleotides: TGTGCCAGCAGCCCACTAGCGGGAACCATTGGGGCCCACAATGAGCAGTTCTTC. Translated: CASSPLAGTIGAHNEQFF. The V and J genes are TRBV7-3 and TRBJ2-1; 10 bases line up with TRBD2. This CDR3 has 18 residues. Germline assignment: CDR1 SGHTA and CDR2 FQGTGA. Germline trimming cut 5 bases from V and 5 bases from J; bases unmatched to any gene: 15.

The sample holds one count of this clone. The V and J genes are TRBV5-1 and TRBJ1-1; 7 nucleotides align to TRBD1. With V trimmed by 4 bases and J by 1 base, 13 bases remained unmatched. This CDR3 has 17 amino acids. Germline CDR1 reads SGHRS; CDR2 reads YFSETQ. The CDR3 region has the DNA TGCGCCAGCAGCGATGCCAGACAGGGAAGTGGGAACACTGAAGCTTTCTTT. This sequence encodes CASSDARQGSGNTEAFF. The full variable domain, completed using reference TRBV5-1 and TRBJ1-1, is KAGVTQTPRYLIKTRGQQVTLSCSPISGHRSVSWYQQTPGQGLQFLFEYFSETQRNKGNFPGRFSGRQFSNSRSEMNVSTLELGDSALYLCASSDARQGSGNTEAFFGQGTRLTVV.

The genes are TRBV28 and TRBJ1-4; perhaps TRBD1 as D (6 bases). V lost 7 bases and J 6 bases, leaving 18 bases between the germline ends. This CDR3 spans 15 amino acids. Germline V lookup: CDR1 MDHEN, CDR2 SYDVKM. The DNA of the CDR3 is TGTGCCAGCAACAATGGGGCAGGGGTCGATGAAAAACTGTTTTTT. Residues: CASNNGAGVDEKLFF.

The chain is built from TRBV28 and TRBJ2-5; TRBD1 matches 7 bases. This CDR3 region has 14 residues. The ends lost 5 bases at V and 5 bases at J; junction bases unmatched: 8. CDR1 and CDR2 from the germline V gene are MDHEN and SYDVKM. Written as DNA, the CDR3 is TGTGCCAGCAGTGAACACAGGGGAACCGAGACCCAGTACTTC. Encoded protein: CASSEHRGTETQYF.

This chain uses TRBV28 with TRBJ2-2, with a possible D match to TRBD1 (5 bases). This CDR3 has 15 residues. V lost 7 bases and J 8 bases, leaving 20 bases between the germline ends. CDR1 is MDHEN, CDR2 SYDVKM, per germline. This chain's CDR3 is CASTAGYGRPGELFF. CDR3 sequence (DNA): TGTGCCAGCACCGCAGGGTACGGCAGACCAGGGGAGCTGTTTTTT.